Listed below are T cell receptor beta chains from one sample, sequenced in a study of technical replicates of blood from a handful of donors. Data came from immunoSEQ multiplex PCR; TCRdb stores just in-frame clones and leaves some out. This sample has 100,000 or so clones, with 95% found just once. The sample taken for sequencing was T cells isolated from PBMCs. These receptors were obtained from a human donor in good health. The CDR3 runs from the conserved cysteine through the conserved F or W. D genes are given only for firm matches.

j_call d_call v_call cdr3_nt cdr3_aa
TRBJ2-7 NA TRBV27 TGTGCCAGCAGTGAGGGGGTCGAGCAGTACTTC CASSEGVEQYF
TRBJ2-2 TRBD2 TRBV10-1 TGCGCCAGCAGCCTACTAGCGGGAGAGAGGGTGGAAACCGGGGAGCTGTTTTTT CASSLLAGERVETGELFF
TRBJ1-1 NA TRBV7-9 TGTGCCAGCAGCTCACAGGGACGGAGCACTGAAGCTTTCTTT CASSSQGRSTEAFF
TRBJ1-3 NA TRBV5-1 TGCGCCAGCAGCTTGGACGGGGTTGCAGGAAACACCATATATTTT CASSLDGVAGNTIYF
TRBJ2-6 NA TRBV28 TGTGCCAGCAGGCTAGAAAACGTCCTGACTTTC CASRLENVLTF
TRBJ2-3 NA TRBV9 TGTGCCAGCAACCCGACAGCAGCCACAGATACGCAGTATTTT CASNPTAATDTQYF
TRBJ1-3 NA TRBV28 TGTGCCAGCACCCTTGAGGTCTCTGGAAACACCATATATTTT CASTLEVSGNTIYF
TRBJ1-1 TRBD1 TRBV12-5 TGTGCTAGTGGGGGGACAGGGGGTGGCACTGAAGCTTTCTTT CASGGTGGGTEAFF
TRBJ2-7 TRBD1 TRBV28 TGTGCCAGTATCCGGGACAGGGGTATTGACGAGCAGTACTTC CASIRDRGIDEQYF
TRBJ2-2 NA TRBV29-1 TGCAGCGTTGAACGGGGAGGCACCGGGGAGCTGTTTTTT CSVERGGTGELFF
TRBJ2-5 TRBD2 TRBV5-1 TGCGCCAGCAGCTCGGGACTAGCGGGGGGCCAAGAGACCCAGTACTTC CASSSGLAGGQETQYF
TRBJ2-7 NA TRBV11-3 TGTGCCAGCAGCTCCAGAGAGGGCCATTCCTACGAGCAGTACTTC CASSSREGHSYEQYF
TRBJ1-2 TRBD1 TRBV27 TGTGCCAGCGGTGGACAGGGCAACTATGGCTACACCTTC CASGGQGNYGYTF
TRBJ1-2 NA TRBV6-1 TGTGCCAGCAGTGAAGCGCTACAGCACGGCTATGGCTACACCTTC CASSEALQHGYGYTF
TRBJ2-3 TRBD1 TRBV5-1 TGCGCCAGCAGCTTAGGCACAGGGGCAGATACGCAGTATTTT CASSLGTGADTQYF
TRBJ2-7 NA TRBV11-3 TGTGCCAGCAGCCCCTTCGGCTACGAGCAGTACTTC CASSPFGYEQYF
TRBJ2-3 TRBD2 TRBV4-1 TGCGCCAGCAGCCAAGAACAGCGGGGGGGCCAAAATACGCAGTATTTT CASSQEQRGGQNTQYF
TRBJ1-1 NA TRBV14 TGTGCCAGCAGCCAAGATCAATCCGGGTACACTGAAGCTTTCTTT CASSQDQSGYTEAFF